This T cell receptor beta chain was recovered during a study of radiation and T cells in renal cell carcinoma (dated by TCRdb to the early 2020s). As for the study more broadly: The samples were drawn from a clinical trial, where primary renal cell carcinomas were treated with 15 Gy of stereotactic body radiation therapy and then removed by nephrectomy 4 weeks afterward. TCR beta sequencing covered 50 to 55 samples in total, comprising roughly 26 tumors and 27 peripheral blood samples. Across all 50 or so samples, 4,016,671 unique CDR3 nucleotide sequences encoding about 2.4 million unique CDR3 amino acid sequences were identified.

With regard to this clone: This receptor's antigen is unknown. No base quality values were provided; no much bigger clone lies one nucleotide off.

TCR beta libraries were generated from genomic DNA with the immunoSEQ kit, following the manufacturer's recommendations. To prepare the libraries, a first multiplex PCR with proprietary primers was run, followed by a second PCR that added unique barcodes, and a bead cleanup was done after each round. A positive control reaction and a negative control reaction, both provided in the kit, were run with every batch of samples. The final libraries were assessed on an Agilent 4200 TapeStation D1000 ScreenTape, pooled by volume, and quantified by qPCR. Sequencing ran on an Illumina NextSeq500 with a MidOutput 150-cycle cartridge, using 156 Read1 and 15 Index1 cycles with kit custom primers. The pooled library was loaded at 0.8 to 1 pM with a roughly 20% PhiX control spike-in. The original methods were these. Vendor-processed data were analyzed in R, and a clonotype was defined as all T cells sharing the same CDR3 nucleotide sequence. In the clone abundance analyses, frequencies were normalized to the 10,000 most abundant clones in each sample. Before analysis, public T cell clones were removed, and these numbered fewer than five per sample on average. Tumor-enriched clonotypes and baseline blood-enriched clonotypes were defined as those with an abundance difference of at least 32-fold between compartments. A beta-binomial differential abundance model was used to identify clonotypes that expanded or contracted between blood time points. Tumor-blood repertoire similarity was measured with the Baroni-Urbani and Buser coefficient, and group comparisons used two-tailed Wilcoxon tests in R. TCRdb mirrors the immuneACCESS table, restricted to in-frame sequences. Some clones are absent from its copies; in checked studies, under half trace to an unresolved V gene, and the reason for the others is unknown. The DNA was the basis for D and trimming; V, J and clone size are from that table. This sample gives 130,000 or so clones in total; approximately 87% of them show up just once. Under 25% of the sample rests with the top ten.

The sample's time point label is to be understood as: baseline pretreatment blood. The treatment or condition label corresponds to: 15 Gy SBRT to primary tumor, nephrectomy 4 weeks later. Serial peripheral blood from radiation-treated patients was sampled at baseline, 2 weeks and 4 weeks after SBRT to track tumor-enriched clonotypes. All patients had renal cell carcinoma with clear cell pathology. The QIAamp DNA Blood Mini Kit (Qiagen) was used to prepare genomic DNA for TCR sequencing. The analyses included only samples that passed all quality control checks. CDR1 and CDR2 are read off the germline V gene as MDHEN and SYDVKM. V is cut by 6 bases and J by 6 bases, and the space between the germline ends is 15 bases. Reading from cysteine to phenylalanine, the CDR3 counts 14 amino acids. Only the CDR3 part of the read is kept: 42 bases, read in frame from the first base. General findings and caveats noted by the study authors: No pretreatment tumor biopsies were available, so the baseline intratumoral presence of clonotypes could not be determined. In blood, the top tumor clonotypes increased from baseline to 2 weeks after radiation and then shrank by 4 weeks, which suggests a temporary expansion of tumor-resident clones. Dynamics of the blood repertoire were not tracked past 4 weeks after treatment. Effects of radiation dose or scheduling on the TCR repertoire could not be addressed with the single-armed trial design.

This material consisted of blood, taken from a patient whose treatment included radiotherapy and nephrectomy. The chain is encoded by TRBV28 joined to TRBJ1-5, with an unclear D gene assignment. The receptor comes from a woman between 45 and 65 years old with renal cell carcinoma. The nucleotide sequence is given as TGTGCCAGCAGCCGTCTATTGGGTTTTCAGCCCCAGCATTTT. It encodes CASSRLLGFQPQHF.